The clone carrying this T cell receptor beta chain occurred a few times. Its antigen is unknown. This sample was taken from a study of cytomegalovirus exposure and HLA in healthy donors. Study-wide context: Clustering assigned roughly 81% of the approximately 400 genotyped donors to the Caucasian-associated ancestry cluster.

13 Jbeta primers and 60 Vbeta primers were used for the PCR. TCRdb's table, derived via immunoSEQ multiplex PCR, lists solely in-frame clones and lacks some. Counted here are 150,000 to 170,000 clones, 75% occurring once; the ten biggest clones make up 1.2% to 1.5%. Germline CDR1 is LGHNA and CDR2 is YSLEER. The V gene lost 8 bases and the J gene lost 6 bases, with 14 bases spanning the gap. The CDR3 totals 12 residues. Regarding the study as a whole: Later work found that TCR association rates differed between HLA loci; DRB1 had the most and HLA-C the fewest. Later, an analysis showed that TCR beta chains associated with HLA were more clonally expanded than others that were equally common. Analysis performed later found more than 15,000 TCR beta sequences associated with HLA alleles at 0.05 false discovery rate.

Sequencing input: PBMCs. The V and J genes are TRBV4-3 and TRBJ2-7; possibly TRBD1 for D (6 bases). This TCR was sampled from a man aged 18 to 29 in good health and CMV-seronegative. CDR3 in amino acids: CASRHRDGEQYF. CDR3 DNA sequence: TGCGCCAGCCGTCACAGGGACGGCGAGCAGTACTTC.